Below are 31 T cell receptor beta chains sequenced from a single sample in a study of identical twins. One entry per CDR3 protein, called by TCRdb with MiXCR from the 5' RACE reads. The sample holds 420,000 or so distinct CDR3 sequences, roughly 20% seen once. Sequencing used naive T cells sorted from blood. The receptors here all came from a man aged 45-65 years in good health.

This clonotype was detected many times. The chain recombines TRBV6-1 with TRBJ2-3; D is ambiguous. V dropped 6 bases and J dropped 2 bases, with 12 bases sitting between them. The CDR3 contains 14 residues. CDR1 MNHNS and CDR2 SASEGT come from the germline V gene. The CDR3, as DNA: TGTGCCAGCAGACAGAGGACCTTCACAGATACGCAGTATTTT. Its protein product is CASRQRTFTDTQYF.

V usage is TRBV4-3 and J usage is TRBJ2-7; TRBD2 matches at 12 bases. Germline CDR1 reads LGHNA; CDR2 reads YSLEER. V lost 0 bases, J lost 7 bases, and 7 bases stayed unmatched. The CDR3 covers 16 residues. The CDR3 DNA reads TGCGCCAGCAGCCAAGAGTATTCCGGACTAGCGGGAGAGCAGTACTTC. It yields the protein CASSQEYSGLAGEQYF.

Only a few counts were recorded for this clonotype. The rearrangement links TRBV7-2 to TRBJ2-3; 10 bases are shared with TRBD2. After removal of 4 bases from V and 11 bases from J, the junction contained 3 bases not matched to a gene. The CDR3 runs to 12 residues. Germline CDR1 is SGHTA and CDR2 is FQGNSA. The CDR3 nucleotides read TGTGCCAGCAGCTCGTGGACTAGCGGGCAGTATTTT. Translating gives CASSSWTSGQYF. The whole variable domain, filled in from reference TRBV7-2 and TRBJ2-3, reads GAGVSQSPSNKVTEKGKDVELRCDPISGHTALYWYRQSLGQGLEFLIYFQGNSAPDKSGLPSDRFSAERTGGSVSTLTIQRTQQEDSAVYLCASSSWTSGQYFGPGTRLTVL.

This clonotype was recorded many times. The CDR3, as DNA: TGTGCCAGCAGTGAATCCCTCGCAGGGGGTCGCTCTGGAAACACCATATATTTT. It specifies CASSESLAGGRSGNTIYF. This chain joins TRBV2 and TRBJ1-3, with 7 bases that match TRBD1. Germline assignment: CDR1 SNHLY and CDR2 FYNNEI. This CDR3 region has 18 residues. V was pared by 2 bases and J by 0 bases, with 10 bases of the junction left unmatched.

This clonotype has at least ten counts. The chain is built from TRBV20-1 and TRBJ2-2; D unresolved. In germline, CDR1 is DFQATT, CDR2 SNEGSKA (reference sequence). Deletions cut 3 bases from V and 0 bases from J, with 5 bases between. CDR3 size: 13 residues. The CDR3 sequence is CSASRTNTGELFF. In DNA form, the CDR3 reads TGCAGTGCTAGCCGCACGAACACCGGGGAGCTGTTTTTT.

The CDR3 protein is CASRRLAYNEQFF. As DNA, the CDR3 is TGTGCCAGCAGAAGACTAGCTTACAATGAGCAGTTCTTC. The chain recombines TRBV6-2 or TRBV6-3 with TRBJ2-1, with TRBD2 matching 7 bases. This CDR3 region has 13 residues. J lost 4 bases, V lost 6 bases, and 3 bases had no gene match. From germline, CDR1 is MNHEY and CDR2 SVGEGT.

The sample holds many counts of this clonotype. V and J are TRBV29-1 and TRBJ2-3; 11 nucleotides align to TRBD2. After removal of 6 bases from V and 3 bases from J, the junction contained 11 bases not matched to a gene. Germline V gene lookup returns CDR1 SQVTM and CDR2 ANQGSEA. This CDR3 has 16 amino acids. The CDR3 is CSVLGTSGRRTDTQYF. The CDR3 DNA follows: TGCAGCGTCCTTGGGACTAGCGGCCGGCGGACAGATACGCAGTATTTT.

This clonotype was counted at least ten times. The chain joins TRBV4-1 to TRBJ1-1; no firm D call. The CDR3 has 14 amino acids. V was clipped by 1 base and J by 3 bases, with 9 bases between them. Germline loops: CDR1 MGHRA, CDR2 YSYEKL. The CDR3 nucleotides are TGCGCCAGCAGCCAAGGGTTTGCAGACACTGAAGCTTTCTTT. Translating gives CASSQGFADTEAFF.

In its sample, this clonotype was seen a few times. The chain is built from TRBV18 and TRBJ2-3; TRBD2 agrees at 10 bases. V lost 3 bases, J lost 5 bases, and 11 bases stayed unmatched. The CDR3 has 17 amino acids. Germline CDR1 reads KGHSH; CDR2 reads LQKENI. The CDR3, as DNA: TGTGCCAGCTCACCGATTCCCCAAGCGGGGGGGAAAGATACGCAGTATTTT. This translates into CASSPIPQAGGKDTQYF.

This clonotype was seen repeatedly, ten times or more. The chain links TRBV12-3 or TRBV12-4 to TRBJ1-6; D not certain. This CDR3 comprises 12 residues. The ends were cut back, 3 bases at V and 10 bases at J, with 7 bases in the middle. The CDR3 sequence: CASSFGRSPLHF. CDR3 sequence (DNA): TGTGCCAGCAGTTTTGGGAGGTCACCCCTCCACTTT.

CDR3 in DNA: TGTGCCAGCAGTTACTCGAAAGGTGACCGAGCCAAAAACATTCAGTACTTC. This gives the protein CASSYSKGDRAKNIQYF. The rearrangement joins TRBV6-5 to TRBJ2-4, with D hard to call. V gave up 0 bases and J gave up 0 bases, with 12 bases separating them. CDR1 is MNHEY, CDR2 SVGAGI, per germline. This CDR3 is built from 17 residues.

This clonotype came up many times. The rearrangement links TRBV20-1 to TRBJ2-7, with 8 positions matching TRBD2. CDR1 and CDR2 from the germline V gene are DFQATT and SNEGSKA (reference sequence). This CDR3 is 16 amino acids long. The J segment lost 2 bases and the V segment lost 0 bases, leaving 9 bases of the junction unmatched. CDR3 nucleotide sequence: TGCAGTGCTAGAGATCCCGGGGCGGGAGGTGCCTACGAGCAGTACTTC. Translated: CSARDPGAGGAYEQYF.

This chain connects TRBV20-1 to TRBJ2-1, with 7 bases fitting TRBD2. J lost 2 bases, V lost 0 bases, and 13 bases had no gene match. Germline CDR1 reads DFQATT; CDR2 reads SNEGSKA (reference sequence). The CDR3 runs 18 residues. In nucleotides, the CDR3 is TGCAGTGCTAGAGATCTCGTGTTAGCGGGCCTTCCCTACAATGAGCAGTTCTTC. It translates to CSARDLVLAGLPYNEQFF.

This clonotype was seen repeatedly, ten times or more. This rearrangement joins TRBV11-1 to TRBJ2-7; 12 nucleotides align to TRBD2. V shed 5 bases and J 3 bases; nucleotides not matched to a gene: 5. Germline V gene data show CDR1 as SGHAT and CDR2 as FQDESV (reference sequence). The CDR3 is 15 amino acids. The CDR3 region is CASSGLAGKHYEQYF. The CDR3 nucleotides read TGTGCCAGCAGCGGACTAGCGGGAAAGCACTACGAGCAGTACTTC.

A few counts support this clonotype. The V gene is TRBV11-1, the J gene TRBJ1-5; maybe TRBD1 (6 bases). Germline loops: CDR1 SGHAT, CDR2 FQDESV (reference sequence). The CDR3 is 21 residues long. Trimming shortened V by 1 base and J by 3 bases, and 28 bases separated the two germline ends. CDR3: CASSLVQGLGTGFEVNQPQHF. CDR3 sequence (DNA): TGTGCCAGCAGCTTAGTTCAGGGGCTTGGTACAGGGTTTGAAGTCAATCAGCCCCAGCATTTT.

The V gene is TRBV28, the J gene TRBJ1-4, with a tentative D call TRBD1 (6 bases). Trimming stripped 8 bases from V and 8 bases from J, with 15 bases between. CDR3 length: 13 amino acids. In germline, CDR1 is MDHEN, CDR2 SYDVKM. The CDR3 region has the DNA TGTGCCAGCGCGGGGGGCGCGCCAGAAAAACTGTTTTTT. This translates into CASAGGAPEKLFF.

The chain links TRBV5-1 to TRBJ2-3, with D perhaps matching TRBD2 (6 bases). The germline gives CDR1 SGHRS, CDR2 YFSETQ. The CDR3 totals 14 residues. Trimming shortened V by 0 bases and J by 4 bases, and 9 bases separated the two germline ends. CDR3 bases: TGCGCCAGCAGCTTGGAATGGGGGGCAGATACGCAGTATTTT. It specifies CASSLEWGADTQYF. Combining the CDR3 with reference TRBV5-1 and TRBJ2-3 gives the whole variable domain KAGVTQTPRYLIKTRGQQVTLSCSPISGHRSVSWYQQTPGQGLQFLFEYFSETQRNKGNFPGRFSGRQFSNSRSEMNVSTLELGDSALYLCASSLEWGADTQYFGPGTRLTVL.

The chain uses TRBV5-1 and TRBJ2-2; a weak D match, TRBD2 (7 bases). The CDR3 contains 16 residues. V was trimmed by 4 bases and J by 4 bases, leaving 17 bases between them. Germline V CDR1 and CDR2: SGHRS, YFSETQ. CDR3 loop: CASSHGGAKATGELFF. CDR3 nucleotide sequence: TGCGCCAGCAGCCATGGGGGGGCGAAGGCCACCGGGGAGCTGTTTTTT.

This clonotype was seen a handful of times. This chain joins TRBV6-1 and TRBJ2-3; 9 bases are a match to TRBD2. CDR1 and CDR2 (germline): MNHNS, SASEGT. The CDR3 extends over 14 amino acids. V was pared by 2 bases and J by 3 bases, with 0 bases of the junction left unmatched. The CDR3 loop is CASSELAGTDTQYF. In DNA form, the CDR3 reads TGTGCCAGCAGTGAACTAGCGGGAACAGATACGCAGTATTTT.

The chain recombines TRBV6-1 with TRBJ2-5, with TRBD1 as a possible D gene (5 bases). This CDR3 is built from 14 residues. Germline CDR1 is MNHNS and CDR2 is SASEGT. Trimming stripped 6 bases from V and 1 base from J, with 12 bases between. The CDR3 nucleotides read TGTGCCAGCAGCCTACAGGACCTCCAAGAGACCCAGTACTTC. Amino acid sequence: CASSLQDLQETQYF.

This clonotype showed up just a few times. The chain links TRBV10-3 to TRBJ2-6; D call uncertain. CDR1 and CDR2 (germline): ENHRY, SYGVKD. This CDR3 comprises 15 residues. V lost 3 bases and J lost 0, with 6 bases in between. The CDR3 loop is CAISEVASGANVLTF. The CDR3 DNA reads as TGTGCCATCAGTGAAGTTGCCTCTGGGGCCAACGTCCTGACTTTC.

This rearrangement joins TRBV25-1 to TRBJ2-7; a weak D match, TRBD1 (5 bases). The V end was cut by 4 bases, the J end by 2 bases, with 9 bases between. From germline, CDR1 is MGHDK and CDR2 SYGVNS. The CDR3 loop spans 13 amino acids. This chain's CDR3 is CASSGRQTYEQYF. Written as DNA, the CDR3 is TGTGCCAGCAGTGGGAGACAGACCTACGAGCAGTACTTC.

Worth noting for this clonotype: The germline gene is not matched at one end of the junction; a read error may be the cause. This sequence joins TRBV6-1 and TRBJ2-2, with D perhaps TRBD1 or TRBD2 (5 bases each). The CDR3 has 14 amino acids. CDR1 and CDR2 (germline): MNHNS, SASEGT. DNA of the CDR3: TGTGTCAGCACGGGGCAGGCTGGCACCGGGGAGCTGTTTTTT. This codes for CVSTGQAGTGELFF.

A few counts support this clonotype. The chain employs TRBV28 and TRBJ2-1; D possibly matches TRBD1 or TRBD2 (5 bases each). CDR1 is MDHEN and CDR2 is SYDVKM in the germline V gene. CDR3 length equals 17 residues. Trimming pared 4 bases from V and 0 bases from J, leaving 16 bases between. In DNA form, the CDR3 reads TGTGCCAGCAGTTCCTACTTGGGACGGAGCTCCTACAATGAGCAGTTCTTC. It yields the protein CASSSYLGRSSYNEQFF.

Many counts were recorded for this clonotype. This chain uses TRBV11-2 with TRBJ2-5, with 10 bases fitting TRBD1. Germline trimming cut 0 bases from V and 2 bases from J; bases unmatched to any gene: 18. Germline CDR1 and CDR2: SGHAT and FQNNGV. The CDR3 sequence is 21 residues long. The CDR3 DNA is TGTGCCAGCAGCTTAGATGGGACAGGGGTTTACAGAGAACGGGTACAAGAGACCCAGTACTTC. It is translated as CASSLDGTGVYRERVQETQYF.

The chain combines TRBV6-2 or TRBV6-3 with TRBJ2-1; 10 nucleotides agree with TRBD2. Germline V gene lookup returns CDR1 MNHEY and CDR2 SVGEGT. V dropped 7 bases and J dropped 8; count of bases not matched to a gene: 8. The CDR3 has 14 amino acids. The DNA of the CDR3 is TGTGCCAGCATAGGGGGACTAGCGACGGATGAGCAGTTCTTC. Protein sequence: CASIGGLATDEQFF.

The V call is TRBV20-1, the J call TRBJ2-3, with 8 positions matching TRBD1. From germline, CDR1 is DFQATT and CDR2 SNEGSKA (reference sequence). The length of the CDR3 is 17 residues. The J segment lost 3 bases and the V segment lost 0 bases, leaving 11 bases of the junction unmatched. In DNA form, the CDR3 reads TGCAGTGCTAGAGACGTCGAGCGGACAGGGCTTACAGATACGCAGTATTTT. Its translation is CSARDVERTGLTDTQYF.

The table lists this clonotype with many counts. The chain uses TRBV6-1 and TRBJ2-3; D not certain. With 5 bases removed from V and 2 bases from J, the gap between germline ends came to 5 bases. The CDR3 consists of 12 residues. The germline V gene encodes CDR1 MNHNS and CDR2 SASEGT. The DNA for the CDR3 is TGTGCCAGCAGTTCGTACACAGATACGCAGTATTTT. Its protein product is CASSSYTDTQYF.

This clonotype turned up a few times. This chain links TRBV6-2 or TRBV6-3 with TRBJ2-7, with TRBD2 matching 10 bases. Unmatched junction bases numbered 13, after V lost 5 bases and J lost 3 bases. The germline gives CDR1 MNHEY, CDR2 SVGEGT. The length of the CDR3 is 17 residues. In nucleotides, the CDR3 is TGTGCCAGCAGTGTGTCTAGCGGGAGTTGGTCTTTCTACGAGCAGTACTTC. Its protein is CASSVSSGSWSFYEQYF.

In this sample, this clonotype turned up many times. V gene TRBV28 combines with J gene TRBJ2-7, with a possible D match to TRBD1 (5 bases). CDR1 and CDR2 from the germline V gene are MDHEN and SYDVKM. The CDR3 loop spans 14 amino acids. Trimming took off 5 bases at V and 3 bases at J, with 14 bases between the two ends. CDR3 residues: CASSPPKQVYEQYF. CDR3 bases: TGTGCCAGCAGTCCCCCAAAACAGGTCTACGAGCAGTACTTC.

This clonotype was recorded many times. The chain carries TRBV5-1 and TRBJ2-3; TRBD2 might be the D (5 bases). The germline gives CDR1 SGHRS, CDR2 YFSETQ. V was shortened by 1 base and J by 4 bases, with 10 bases between the two germline ends. This CDR3 has 14 residues. The CDR3 protein is CASSLRGSADTQYF. The CDR3 bases are TGCGCCAGCAGCTTGCGGGGTAGCGCAGATACGCAGTATTTT.